This TCR beta chain is drawn from a study of cytomegalovirus exposure and HLA in healthy donors. Study-wide points: Later, TCR association rates were found to vary by HLA locus, highest for DRB1 and lowest for HLA-C. In a later analysis, at a false discovery rate of 0.05, 16,951 TCR beta sequences were associated with HLA alleles.

In the case of this clone: The target antigen is unknown. A read error may account for a junction end that differs from germline.

Amplification used 60 Vbeta primers and 13 Jbeta primers. TCRdb's copy holds only in-frame clones and misses some; the assay was immunoSEQ multiplex PCR. The sample holds 60,000 to 70,000 clones, approximately 80% seen once. Input material: PBMCs. This clonotype was sampled from a woman in her twenties or thirties in good health and CMV-seronegative.

CDR3 coding DNA: TGTGCCAGTTCACCGTCGGTTACAGGGGCACAGATTACGCAGTATTTT. It is translated as CASSPSVTGAQITQYF. This chain connects TRBV18 to TRBJ2-3; 7 bases map to TRBD1. Germline assignment: CDR1 KGHSH and CDR2 LQKENI. The CDR3 covers 16 residues.